The sample holds many counts of the clone carrying this TCR beta chain. These data come from a study of T cells in Graves' hyperthyroidism and ophthalmopathy. Germline V CDR1 and CDR2: PRHDT, FYEKMQ (reference sequence). V lost 4 bases to trimming and J lost 5 bases, with 14 bases between them. CDR3 length equals 14 residues. TCR beta CDR3 regions were amplified from RNA. A set of HTBI primers served as the primers for a first-round RT-PCR of the TCR CDR3. In TCRdb, the multiplex PCR reads were re-called with MiXCR into one record per CDR3 protein. The sample lists under 350,000 distinct CDR3 sequences; roughly an eighth were seen once.

The sequenced material came from blood. J is TRBJ1-1 and V is TRBV13; D unclear. This TCR derives from a woman aged 40-49 years with Graves' hyperthyroidism. CDR3 region: CASSSVGSRTEAFF. The CDR3 DNA follows: TGTGCCAGCAGCTCTGTGGGGTCTCGAACTGAAGCTTTCTTT. Filled out from reference TRBV13 and TRBJ1-1, the complete variable domain reads AAGVIQSPRHLIKEKRETATLKCYPIPRHDTVYWYQQGPGQDPQFLISFYEKMQSDKGSIPDRFSAQQFSDYHSELNMSSLELGDSALYFCASSSVGSRTEAFFGQGTRLTVV.